The next 13 T cell receptor beta chains were all read from a single sample in a study of blood T cell repertoires in COVID-19. TCRdb's table, derived via immunoSEQ multiplex PCR, lists solely in-frame clones and lacks some. The sample lists 90,000 to 120,000 clones; under 75% were seen once. The specimen was peripheral blood. The receptors shown here come from an elderly man with acute or convalescent COVID-19.

V gene TRBV2 combines with J gene TRBJ1-1; the D gene is possibly TRBD1 (6 bases). The CDR3 runs 13 residues. Per germline, CDR1 SNHLY and CDR2 FYNNEI. Trimming left V 4 bases short and J 4 bases short, with 10 bases between. The CDR3 DNA reads TGTGCCAGCAGTGGACCCAGGGGCACTGAAGCTTTCTTT. It yields the protein CASSGPRGTEAFF.

The V gene is TRBV30, the J gene TRBJ2-5, with D tentatively TRBD2 (5 bases). Trimming removed 2 bases from V and 1 base from J, with 17 bases in between. CDR3 length: 16 amino acids. The V gene's germline CDR1 is GTSNPN and CDR2 SVGIG (reference sequence). DNA for the CDR3: TGTGCCTGGAGTCTTAGACTACGGATTTCCCAAGAGACCCAGTACTTC. Translation: CAWSLRLRISQETQYF.

In its sample, this clone was seen once. Mismatch with germline at one junction end may stem from a read error. J is TRBJ2-3 and V is TRBV5-1, with 9 bases fitting TRBD2. This CDR3 has 16 amino acids. From germline, CDR1 is SGHRS and CDR2 YFSETQ. The CDR3 loop is CASSSGETSGTATQYF. The CDR3 DNA sequence: TGCGCCAGCAGCTCGGGTGAGACTAGCGGTACAGCTACGCAGTATTTT.

The chain combines TRBV5-1 with TRBJ2-1, with TRBD2 identical over 9 bases. V was clipped by 4 bases and J by 5 bases; unmatched bases: 7. The germline gives CDR1 SGHRS, CDR2 YFSETQ. The CDR3 spans 15 residues. The CDR3: CASSISGSPDNEQFF. In DNA, the CDR3 is TGCGCCAGCAGCATTAGCGGGAGCCCCGACAATGAGCAGTTCTTC.

The sample holds one count of this clone. V usage is TRBV29-1 and J usage is TRBJ2-3; 11 nucleotides match TRBD2. CDR3 length: 15 amino acids. V dropped 0 bases and J dropped 4; count of bases not matched to a gene: 3. From germline, CDR1 is SQVTM and CDR2 ANQGSEA. CDR3 nucleotides: TGCAGCGTTGAAGAAACGGGACTAGCGGCAGATACGCAGTATTTT. Protein product: CSVEETGLAADTQYF.

The chain recombines TRBV2 with TRBJ1-3; D perhaps matches TRBD1 (5 bases). Deletions cut 4 bases from V and 3 bases from J, with 10 bases between. The CDR3 length is 14 residues. The germline gives CDR1 SNHLY, CDR2 FYNNEI. The CDR3 loop reads CASSGQIIGNTIYF. CDR3 sequence (DNA): TGTGCCAGCAGTGGACAGATTATTGGAAACACCATATATTTT.

The chain links TRBV30 to TRBJ1-3, with D possibly matching TRBD1 (5 bases). The CDR3 has 14 residues. Trimming cost V 5 bases and J 3 bases, with 14 bases left between them. Per the germline V gene, CDR1 is GTSNPN and CDR2 is SVGIG (reference sequence). The CDR3 region has the DNA TGTGCCTGGGCTGGAGGGGCGAGTGGAAACACCATATATTTT. Translation gives CAWAGGASGNTIYF. Based on the CDR3 plus reference TRBV30 and TRBJ1-3, the full variable domain is SQTIHQWPATLVQPVGSPLSLECTVEGTSNPNLYWYRQAAGRGLQLLFYSVGIGQISSEVPQNLSASRPQDRQFILSSKKLLLSDSGFYLCAWAGGASGNTIYFGEGSWLTVV.

The chain is built from TRBV7-2 and TRBJ2-7; a weak D match, TRBD2 (5 bases). V was shortened by 7 bases and J by 3 bases, with 19 bases between the two germline ends. CDR3 length equals 15 residues. CDR1 is SGHTA and CDR2 is FQGNSA in the germline V gene. CDR3 amino acids: CASTRGGQKSYEQYF. In nucleotides, the CDR3 is TGTGCCAGCACCAGAGGCGGGCAGAAAAGCTACGAGCAGTACTTC.

Here the CDR3 reads CASRILNQPQHF. The CDR3 bases are TGTGCCAGCAGGATCCTAAATCAGCCCCAGCATTTT. This chain uses TRBV27 with TRBJ1-5; unclear D gene. Trimming cost V 6 bases and J 4 bases, with 7 bases left between them. This CDR3 contains 12 residues. Germline lookup yields CDR1 MNHEY and CDR2 SMNVEV (reference sequence).

Here the CDR3 reads CASTRRDREDNEQFF. The CDR3 DNA reads as TGTGCCAGTACCCGCCGGGACAGGGAAGACAATGAGCAGTTCTTC. The chain couples TRBV19 to TRBJ2-1; 9 bases are a match to TRBD1. V lost 7 bases and J lost 5; bases outside the gene matches: 9. Looked up from germline, CDR1 is LNHDA and CDR2 is SQIVND (reference sequence). The CDR3 sequence is 15 residues long.

For this clone: The same CDR3 is also encoded by other DNA sequences in this sample. V and J are TRBV6-5 and TRBJ1-5; TRBD1 matches at 9 bases. The CDR3 contains 15 residues. CDR1 MNHEY and CDR2 SVGAGI come from the germline V gene. Unmatched junction bases numbered 3, after V lost 0 bases and J lost 6 bases. CDR3 DNA: TGTGCCAGCAGTTACTCGGGACAGGGTGGTCAGCCCCAGCATTTT. It encodes CASSYSGQGGQPQHF.

This chain joins TRBV5-1 and TRBJ2-1; 12 positions match TRBD2. The germline V gene has CDR1 SGHRS and CDR2 YFSETQ. Unmatched junction bases numbered 11, after V lost 4 bases and J lost 9 bases. There are 16 residues in the CDR3. CDR3 sequence: CASSKSTSGSITEQFF. CDR3 sequence (DNA): TGCGCCAGCAGCAAATCGACTAGCGGGAGCATAACTGAGCAGTTCTTC.

This chain uses TRBV27 with TRBJ1-2; TRBD1 matches 7 bases. Germline CDR1 MNHEY, CDR2 SMNVEV (reference sequence). CDR3 length: 14 amino acids. Trimming at V came to 0 bases and at J to 7 bases, leaving 5 bases not matched to a gene. In nucleotides, the CDR3 is TGTGCCAGCAGTTTATCGACAGGGATGGGTGGCTACACCTTC. It codes for CASSLSTGMGGYTF.